The rows below give T cell receptor beta chains drawn from one sample of a study of T-cell reconstitution after alpha-beta-depleted transplantation in children. MiXCR was run by TCRdb on the PCR reads, yielding one entry per CDR3 protein. This table holds approximately 97,000 distinct CDR3 sequences, about 5.6% found once. This material consisted of PBMCs, mostly from graft donor cells, taken 60 days after TCRalphabeta/CD19-depleted stem cell transplant. These TCRs come from a female patient aged 2 to 10 who had a stem cell transplant for Fanconi anemia, so the T cells may come from the graft donor. CDR3s include the opening cysteine and the closing phenylalanine or tryptophan. The order of the fields is J gene, D gene, V gene, clone size, CDR3 DNA, CDR3 protein. D genes are given only for firm matches. Only part of the rows carry a size: once, few, many, or a class if the clone is expanded.

J: TRBJ2-3
D: TRBD2
V: TRBV5-1
size: -
DNA: TGCGCCAGCAGCTTGGCCGGGGGGACTAACACAGATACGCAGTATTTT
CDR3: CASSLAGGTNTDTQYF

J: TRBJ2-1
D: TRBD2
V: TRBV7-2
size: -
DNA: TGTGCCAGCAGCTTATATAGCGGGGGGGCCGAGCAGTTCTTC
CDR3: CASSLYSGGAEQFF

J: TRBJ2-3
D: -
V: TRBV2
size: many
DNA: TGTGCCAGCAGTGCAGGCGAGACTAGCACAGATACGCAGTATTTT
CDR3: CASSAGETSTDTQYF

J: TRBJ1-2
D: -
V: TRBV11-2
size: -
DNA: TGTGCCAGCAGCTTAGATCCACTCGATGCCGGGGGGATCTATGGCTACACCTTC
CDR3: CASSLDPLDAGGIYGYTF

J: TRBJ2-7
D: -
V: TRBV27
size: -
DNA: TGTGCCAGCGCTGACTCGGGGCCTCCCTCCCAGCAGTACTTC
CDR3: CASADSGPPSQQYF

J: TRBJ1-5
D: -
V: TRBV7-8
size: few
DNA: TGTGCCAGCAGCCCCCCTCATCAGCCCCAGCATTTT
CDR3: CASSPPHQPQHF

J: TRBJ2-2
D: -
V: TRBV28
size: many
DNA: TGTGCCAGCAGTCTTGTAGGGTCGGCCGGGGAGCTGTTTTTT
CDR3: CASSLVGSAGELFF

J: TRBJ2-6
D: TRBD1
V: TRBV5-1
size: -
DNA: TGCGCCAGCACCCAGGACAGGGGAAGCAGGGCCAACGTCCTGACTTTC
CDR3: CASTQDRGSRANVLTF

J: TRBJ2-5
D: TRBD1
V: TRBV28
size: few
DNA: TGTGCCAGCAGTTTATACGGGGACAGAGCTCAAGAGACCCAGTACTTC
CDR3: CASSLYGDRAQETQYF

J: TRBJ2-1
D: TRBD1
V: TRBV29-1
size: many
DNA: TGCAGCTATAACGGAGGACAGGGAGTAAATGAGCAGTTCTTC
CDR3: CSYNGGQGVNEQFF

J: TRBJ1-1
D: -
V: TRBV28
size: many
DNA: TGTGCCAGCATTCATTTCGGGACAGAAGCTTTCTTT
CDR3: CASIHFGTEAFF

J: TRBJ2-7
D: TRBD2
V: TRBV3-1
size: few
DNA: TGTGCCAGCAGCCAAGGAGCGGGGGGTCGCTCCTACGAGCAGTACTTC
CDR3: CASSQGAGGRSYEQYF

J: TRBJ2-1
D: -
V: TRBV20-1
size: many
DNA: TGCAGTGCAGCTCACCTTACTGGCCCCTTCGAGCAGTTCTTC
CDR3: CSAAHLTGPFEQFF

J: TRBJ2-6
D: -
V: TRBV27
size: many
DNA: TGTGCCAGCAGTTTATCAGGCTCTGGGGCCAACGTCCTGACTTTC
CDR3: CASSLSGSGANVLTF

J: TRBJ2-3
D: -
V: TRBV12-3/TRBV12-4
size: many
DNA: TGTGCCAGCAGCCAAAACACAGATACGCAGTATTTT
CDR3: CASSQNTDTQYF

J: TRBJ2-5
D: -
V: TRBV6-2/TRBV6-3
size: many
DNA: TGTGCCAGCAGTTACTACCCGGGAGTCGCGGAGACCCAGTACTTC
CDR3: CASSYYPGVAETQYF

J: TRBJ2-1
D: -
V: TRBV11-2
size: many
DNA: TGTGCCAGCAGCACTTCCGTGAGGGGGGGGGCGAGTGAGCAGTTCTTC
CDR3: CASSTSVRGGASEQFF

J: TRBJ2-5
D: -
V: TRBV7-3
size: many
DNA: TGTGCCAGCAGCTTAGATGTGTACTCAGGGGAAGAGACCCAGTACTTC
CDR3: CASSLDVYSGEETQYF

J: TRBJ2-1
D: -
V: TRBV30
size: -
DNA: TGTGCCTGGGGGGCTAGTTATGAGCAGTTCTTC
CDR3: CAWGASYEQFF

J: TRBJ1-2
D: -
V: TRBV25-1
size: many
DNA: TGTGCCAGCAGTGAATACTTTGAGGGGGACTATGGCTACACCTTC
CDR3: CASSEYFEGDYGYTF

J: TRBJ2-7
D: -
V: TRBV6-5
size: many
DNA: TGTGCCAGTCGAAAAGACTCATACGAGCAGTACTTC
CDR3: CASRKDSYEQYF

J: TRBJ2-1
D: TRBD1
V: TRBV4-1
size: few
DNA: TGCGCCAGCAGCCATTGGGGACAGAGCTCCTACAATGAGCAGTTCTTC
CDR3: CASSHWGQSSYNEQFF

J: TRBJ2-7
D: -
V: TRBV12-3/TRBV12-4
size: many
DNA: TGTGCCAGCAGTGGGCGGGACTACGAGCAGTACTTC
CDR3: CASSGRDYEQYF

J: TRBJ2-5
D: -
V: TRBV5-1
size: many
DNA: TGCGCCAGCAGCTTTGGCGGGACACAAGAGACCCAGTACTTC
CDR3: CASSFGGTQETQYF

J: TRBJ2-4
D: TRBD2
V: TRBV7-3
size: few
DNA: TGTGCCAGCAGCTTAACTGGGGGACTAGAGCCCATTCAGTACTTC
CDR3: CASSLTGGLEPIQYF

J: TRBJ2-6
D: TRBD1
V: TRBV12-3/TRBV12-4
size: -
DNA: TGTGCCAGCAGCTACAGCGCCGGACAGGCTGGGGCCAACGTCCTGACTTTC
CDR3: CASSYSAGQAGANVLTF

J: TRBJ2-5
D: -
V: TRBV27
size: many
DNA: TGTGCCAGCAGAAGGGCAGCTCAAGAGACCCAGTACTTC
CDR3: CASRRAAQETQYF

J: TRBJ2-5
D: TRBD2
V: TRBV5-1
size: -
DNA: TGCGCCAGCAGCTTGTCGGGCGGTAGCGGGACTGGCGAGACCCAGTACTTC
CDR3: CASSLSGGSGTGETQYF

J: TRBJ2-7
D: TRBD1
V: TRBV5-1
size: many
DNA: TGCGCCAGCAGCACCCGGGACAGGGGCGAGCAGTACTTC
CDR3: CASSTRDRGEQYF

J: TRBJ1-5
D: -
V: TRBV7-8
size: few
DNA: TGTGCCAGCAGCTTAGTACCCCTAGGGGATAGCAATCAGCCCCAGCATTTT
CDR3: CASSLVPLGDSNQPQHF

J: TRBJ2-7
D: TRBD2
V: TRBV5-1
size: many
DNA: TGCGCCAGCAGTTCTTCCGGGACTAGCGGGGGGGCCGCCTACGAGCAGTACTTC
CDR3: CASSSSGTSGGAAYEQYF

J: TRBJ2-7
D: -
V: TRBV20-1
size: many
DNA: TGCAGTGCTAGAGATTTCGGGCTTAAGCAGTACTTC
CDR3: CSARDFGLKQYF

J: TRBJ2-7
D: -
V: TRBV5-6
size: many
DNA: TGTGCCAGCAGCTTAGGGACGTCCCTCTACGAGCAGTACTTC
CDR3: CASSLGTSLYEQYF

J: TRBJ2-1
D: TRBD2
V: TRBV7-2
size: -
DNA: TGTGCCAGCAGTTATCTAGCGGCCTACAATGAGCAGTTCTTC
CDR3: CASSYLAAYNEQFF

J: TRBJ2-1
D: TRBD2
V: TRBV15
size: many
DNA: TGTGCCACCGAATTCGTAGCGGGGGCCTTCTCCTACAATGAGCAGTTCTTC
CDR3: CATEFVAGAFSYNEQFF

J: TRBJ2-1
D: TRBD2
V: TRBV7-2
size: many
DNA: TGTGCCAGCAGCCGGGGGGGCTCCTACAATGAGCAGTTCTTC
CDR3: CASSRGGSYNEQFF

J: TRBJ2-7
D: TRBD1
V: TRBV7-9
size: many
DNA: TGTGCCAGCAGCTCCGGGACAGGCTACGAGCAGTACTTC
CDR3: CASSSGTGYEQYF

J: TRBJ1-5
D: TRBD1
V: TRBV29-1
size: few
DNA: TGCAGCGTTGAGCCAGGGGGCGGTCAGCCCCAGCATTTT
CDR3: CSVEPGGGQPQHF

J: TRBJ2-5
D: -
V: TRBV28
size: -
DNA: TGTGCCAGCAAAGAGTTTAATTCCCAAGAGACCCAGTACTTC
CDR3: CASKEFNSQETQYF

J: TRBJ2-6
D: -
V: TRBV5-1
size: few
DNA: TGCGCCAGCAGCTTCCTCCAGGGGACTGGGGCCAACGTCCTGACTTTC
CDR3: CASSFLQGTGANVLTF

J: TRBJ1-2
D: TRBD1
V: TRBV5-1
size: many
DNA: TGCGCCAGCAGCTTTGGACAGGTCTTCTATGGCTACACCTTC
CDR3: CASSFGQVFYGYTF

J: TRBJ2-2
D: -
V: TRBV7-2
size: many
DNA: TGTGCCAGCAGCTCAACCCCGACCGGGGAGCTGTTTTTT
CDR3: CASSSTPTGELFF

J: TRBJ2-7
D: -
V: TRBV5-1
size: -
DNA: TGCGCCAGCAGCTTGGCCGGGTCCAGGCTCCGGGACGAGCAGTACTTC
CDR3: CASSLAGSRLRDEQYF

J: TRBJ2-3
D: -
V: TRBV7-9
size: many
DNA: TGTGCCAGCAGTCATCCTATTGGGCAGGGGAGCACAGATACGCAGTATTTT
CDR3: CASSHPIGQGSTDTQYF

J: TRBJ1-4
D: -
V: TRBV28
size: many
DNA: TGTGCCAGCAGTTTAGAGGGGGGTAATGAAAAACTGTTTTTT
CDR3: CASSLEGGNEKLFF

J: TRBJ2-3
D: -
V: TRBV5-1
size: -
DNA: TGCGCCAGCAGCTTGACTCTGGATACGCAGTATTTT
CDR3: CASSLTLDTQYF

J: TRBJ2-1
D: TRBD2
V: TRBV11-2
size: many
DNA: TGTGCCAGCAGCGCCAGCGGGAGGACCAATGAGCAGTTCTTC
CDR3: CASSASGRTNEQFF

J: TRBJ1-1
D: TRBD1
V: TRBV4-1
size: -
DNA: TGCGCCAGCAGCCGACAGGGAGGGGGGGAGAACACTGAAGCTTTCTTT
CDR3: CASSRQGGGENTEAFF

J: TRBJ2-1
D: -
V: TRBV7-8
size: many
DNA: TGTGCCAGCAGCTTAATCGGGGGGCCAGGGGAGCAGTTCTTC
CDR3: CASSLIGGPGEQFF